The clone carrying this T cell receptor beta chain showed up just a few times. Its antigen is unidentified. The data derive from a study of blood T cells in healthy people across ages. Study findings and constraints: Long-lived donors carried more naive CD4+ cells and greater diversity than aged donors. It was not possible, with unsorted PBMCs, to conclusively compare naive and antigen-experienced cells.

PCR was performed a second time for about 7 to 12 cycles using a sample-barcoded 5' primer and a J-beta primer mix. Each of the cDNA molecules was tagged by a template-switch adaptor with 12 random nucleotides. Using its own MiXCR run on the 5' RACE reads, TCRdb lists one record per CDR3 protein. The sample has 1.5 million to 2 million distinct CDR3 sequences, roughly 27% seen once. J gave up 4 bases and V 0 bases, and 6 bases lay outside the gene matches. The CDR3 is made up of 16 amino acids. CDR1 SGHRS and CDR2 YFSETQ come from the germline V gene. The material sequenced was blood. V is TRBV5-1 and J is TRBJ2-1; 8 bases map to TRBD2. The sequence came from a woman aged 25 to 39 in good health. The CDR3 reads CASSLVASGRYNEQFF. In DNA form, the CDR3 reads TGCGCCAGCAGCTTGGTAGCTAGCGGGCGATACAATGAGCAGTTCTTC.